These 21 T cell receptor beta chains originate from one sample sequenced in a study of blood T cells in healthy people across ages (dated by TCRdb to between 2014 and 2016). Library preparation used 5' RACE. The data were produced on an Illumina HiSeq 2500. A second PCR of about 6 to 12 cycles was performed with a sample-barcoded 5' primer and a J-beta primer mix. In-frame beta chains were kept once TCRdb had trimmed the public reads at Q25 with fastp and called clones with MiXCR. Entries are consolidated by CDR3 protein sequence, retaining the most common genes and DNA. This sample has 660,000 or so distinct CDR3 sequences in its table, and 58% of those were observed once. The top ten hold around 37% of the sample. Sequencing was performed on blood. These receptors all stem from a man in his sixties in good health.

The chain has TRBV6-1 and TRBJ2-3; 10 bases align to TRBD2. The J segment lost 2 bases and the V segment lost 4 bases, leaving 3 bases of the junction unmatched. The CDR3 runs to 15 residues. Per germline, CDR1 MNHNS and CDR2 SASEGT. Here the CDR3 reads CASSVLAGDTDTQYF. CDR3 nucleotides: TGTGCCAGCAGTGTTCTAGCGGGGGACACAGATACGCAGTATTTT.

This clonotype was counted only a few times. The V and J genes are TRBV7-9 and TRBJ2-7, with D hard to call. Germline V lookup: CDR1 SEHNR, CDR2 FQNEAQ (reference sequence). The CDR3 length is 14 residues. V lost 5 bases and J 0 bases, leaving 11 bases between the germline ends. CDR3: CASSPPGLSYEQYF. In nucleotides, the CDR3 is TGTGCCAGCAGCCCACCGGGCCTCTCCTACGAGCAGTACTTC.

Turning to this clonotype: One end of the junction does not line up with germline, which may come from a read error. J is TRBJ1-2 and V is TRBV2, with 10 nucleotides matching TRBD1. In germline, CDR1 is SNHLY, CDR2 FYNNEI. The CDR3 extends over 12 amino acids. CDR3 bases: TGTACCAGCGGACAGGGGGGATATGGCTACACCTTC. This translates into CTSGQGGYGYTF.

The chain joins TRBV5-1 to TRBJ1-5; tentatively, D is TRBD1 (5 bases). V dropped 4 bases and J dropped 4 bases, with 15 bases sitting between them. The CDR3 extends over 15 amino acids. Per germline, CDR1 SGHRS and CDR2 YFSETQ. This CDR3 is CASSRDPTGNQPQHF. DNA of the CDR3: TGCGCCAGCAGCCGGGACCCAACTGGAAATCAGCCCCAGCATTTT.

The rearrangement uses TRBV12-3 or TRBV12-4 and TRBJ2-3; 8 positions agree with TRBD1. This CDR3 has 12 amino acids. The V and J ends lost 6 bases and 8 bases, in that order; junction bases with no gene match: 4. The CDR3 DNA reads as TGTGCCAGCAGCCGGGACAGGCCTACGCAGTATTTT. Residues: CASSRDRPTQYF.

The chain recombines TRBV4-1 with TRBJ1-2; unclear D gene. Germline V CDR1 and CDR2: MGHRA, YSYEKL. This CDR3 is 14 amino acids long. V was clipped by 0 bases and J by 5 bases, with 10 bases between them. CDR3 sequence: CASSQDQDGYGYTF. CDR3 bases: TGCGCCAGCAGCCAAGACCAGGACGGGTATGGCTACACCTTC.

In its sample, this clonotype was seen many times. This sequence joins TRBV29-1 and TRBJ2-5; maybe TRBD1 (6 bases). With 3 bases removed from V and 5 bases from J, the gap between germline ends came to 19 bases. CDR1 SQVTM and CDR2 ANQGSEA come from the germline V gene. The CDR3 runs 15 residues. CDR3 protein: CSVDLATGPGETQYF. DNA of the CDR3: TGCAGCGTTGACTTGGCGACAGGCCCTGGGGAGACCCAGTACTTC.

The chain couples TRBV28 to TRBJ2-3, with 7 bases fitting TRBD2. This CDR3 is 14 amino acids long. In germline, CDR1 is MDHEN, CDR2 SYDVKM. V lost 7 bases to trimming and J lost 2 bases; unmatched junction nucleotides: 6. The CDR3 nucleotides are TGTGCCAGCAAGGCGGGGGTTATCACAGATACGCAGTATTTT. Its protein product is CASKAGVITDTQYF.

The rearrangement uses TRBV5-1 and TRBJ2-7, with 13 bases matching TRBD2. The length of the CDR3 is 17 residues. Germline V CDR1 and CDR2: SGHRS, YFSETQ. With V trimmed by 3 bases and J by 6 bases, 12 bases remained unmatched. This CDR3 reads CASSSGTSGVMGLEQYF. For the CDR3, the DNA is TGCGCCAGCAGCTCCGGGACTAGCGGGGTCATGGGTCTCGAGCAGTACTTC.

The chain carries TRBV12-3 or TRBV12-4 and TRBJ2-7; D gene uncertain. The CDR3 consists of 14 residues. The ends were cut back, 1 base at V and 3 bases at J, with 10 bases in the middle. DNA for the CDR3: TGTGCCAGCAGTTTAGGGGGTCGATACTACGAGCAGTACTTC. Translation gives CASSLGGRYYEQYF.

This clonotype has a handful of counts. V and J are TRBV29-1 and TRBJ1-4; 7 bases agree with TRBD1. The ends lost 7 bases at V and 6 bases at J; junction bases unmatched: 8. This CDR3 contains 13 residues. Germline CDR1 SQVTM, CDR2 ANQGSEA. This chain's CDR3 is CSASLGTDEKLFF. The CDR3 nucleotides read TGCAGCGCCTCCCTAGGGACAGATGAAAAACTGTTTTTT.

On this clonotype itself: One end of the junction does not line up with germline, which may come from a read error. The CDR3 is CASRLQDWGAYGYNF. CDR3 sequence (DNA): TGTGCCAGCAGACTCCAAGACTGGGGGGCCTATGGCTACAACTTC. J is TRBJ1-2 and V is TRBV28; D might be TRBD1 (6 bases). Germline assignment: CDR1 MDHEN and CDR2 SYDVKM. This CDR3 spans 15 amino acids.

This clonotype has a handful of counts. This chain links TRBV5-1 with TRBJ1-6; TRBD1 might be the D (5 bases). Germline V gives CDR1 SGHRS, CDR2 YFSETQ. Deletions cut 3 bases from V and 8 bases from J, with 12 bases between. The CDR3 loop spans 14 amino acids. Here the CDR3 reads CASSSGSSDSPLHF. In DNA form, the CDR3 reads TGCGCCAGCAGCTCAGGGAGTAGTGATTCACCCCTCCACTTT.

The chain is built from TRBV6-1 and TRBJ2-4; 8 bases map to TRBD2. The CDR3 is 15 amino acids. J gave up 13 bases and V 7 bases, and 18 bases lay outside the gene matches. Germline V lookup: CDR1 MNHNS, CDR2 SASEGT. The CDR3 DNA follows: TGTGCCAGCACCGTACGGGCGGGGGGATCGGGTGAGCAGTACTTC. The encoded protein is CASTVRAGGSGEQYF.

This chain connects TRBV4-1 to TRBJ1-6, with TRBD1 as a possible D gene (5 bases). This CDR3 is built from 15 residues. From germline, CDR1 is MGHRA and CDR2 YSYEKL. V lost 0 bases, J lost 4 bases, and 7 bases lay in between. The CDR3 region is CASSQERGYNSPLHF. The DNA for the CDR3 is TGCGCCAGCAGCCAAGAACGGGGGTATAATTCACCCCTCCACTTT.

This clonotype was detected only a few times. The J gene is TRBJ2-6, the V gene TRBV28, with D possibly matching TRBD1 (6 bases). The V gene's germline CDR1 is MDHEN and CDR2 SYDVKM. The CDR3 is 15 residues long. V was pared by 5 bases and J by 3 bases, with 11 bases between. Written as DNA, the CDR3 is TGTGCCAGCAGTACAGGACAGTTTGGGGCCAACGTCCTGACTTTC. This codes for CASSTGQFGANVLTF.

The chain employs TRBV25-1 and TRBJ2-3; 9 bases fit TRBD2. V trimming: 6 bases; J trimming: 0 bases; junction bases outside the gene matches: 4. CDR1 is MGHDK and CDR2 is SYGVNS in the germline V gene. The CDR3 length is 15 residues. The CDR3 loop is CASSEGLASTDTQYF. CDR3 DNA: TGTGCCAGCAGCGAAGGACTAGCGAGCACAGATACGCAGTATTTT.

Comments on this clonotype: A read error may account for a junction end that differs from germline. V gene TRBV10-3 combines with J gene TRBJ1-2, with a tentative D call TRBD1 (5 bases). The V gene's germline CDR1 is ENHRY and CDR2 SYGVKD. The CDR3 has 14 amino acids. The CDR3 coding sequence is TGTGCCATCAGTAAGTCACGGGACAACTATGGCTACACCTTC. It codes for CAISKSRDNYGYTF.

The CDR3 protein is CASRHTGESNYGYTF. CDR3 DNA: TGTGCCAGCAGACATACCGGAGAATCTAACTATGGCTACACCTTC. The chain has TRBV7-9 and TRBJ1-2; D unclear. Between the trimmed V and J ends, which lost 6 bases and 0 bases, there was a span of 14 bases. The germline CDR1 and CDR2 sequences are SEHNR and FQNEAQ (reference sequence). The CDR3 sequence is 15 residues long.

The rearrangement joins TRBV7-2 to TRBJ2-3; unclear D gene. This CDR3 region has 15 residues. With 4 bases removed from V and 0 bases from J, the gap between germline ends came to 11 bases. The germline CDR1 and CDR2 sequences are SGHTA and FQGNSA. The CDR3 nucleotides read TGTGCCAGCAGCTCAGACGGAAAGAGCACAGATACGCAGTATTTT. This sequence encodes CASSSDGKSTDTQYF.

This clonotype appeared a few times. The rearrangement uses TRBV18 and TRBJ2-5; 10 bases map to TRBD1. Gene TRBJ2-7 matches the end of the DNA better, so the J call may be wrong. Germline assignment: CDR1 KGHSH and CDR2 LQKENI. CDR3 length: 15 residues. CDR3 loop: CATSPAGTGEYEQYF. In DNA form, the CDR3 reads TGTGCCACTTCACCAGCGGGGACAGGGGAATACGAGCAGTACTTC.